This record covers a single TCR beta chain. The antigen is undetermined. These data come from a study of T cell responses to AZD1222 COVID-19 vaccine. The germline gives CDR1 LGHNA, CDR2 YNFKEQ. Trimming shortened V by 1 base and J by 4 bases, and 31 bases separated the two germline ends. This CDR3 comprises 22 residues. General study findings and limits: Spike-specific TCR breadth and depth went up after people got two AZD1222 doses.

Profiled with immunoSEQ multiplex PCR; TCRdb holds only in-frame clones, not every one. The repertoire has around 180,000 clones, 80% to 90% of them found once; the top ten carry 2.7%. Sequenced material: peripheral blood, taken on day 0 of MenACWY control vaccination. This TCR was sampled from an adult in good health. V usage is TRBV4-2 and J usage is TRBJ2-2; maybe TRBD2 (6 bases). Here the CDR3 reads CASSQGAEAGTQNHPRTGELFF. DNA for the CDR3: TGTGCCAGCAGCCAAGGCGCGGAGGCCGGGACTCAAAACCACCCTCGCACCGGGGAGCTGTTTTTT.